The text below deals with one T cell receptor (beta chain). Its antigen is still unknown. The conserved closing phenylalanine or tryptophan is absent in this CDR3, likely reflecting a read error. The DNA is left out, because the CDR3 cannot be placed on it with certainty; the CDR3 is given as TCRdb lists it. The data were obtained in a study of T cells in Graves' hyperthyroidism and ophthalmopathy. Study observations and caveats: Clonotypes that were expanded in thyroid above 0.001 mostly appeared in blood too.

The germline CDR1 and CDR2 sequences are SGHRS and YFSETQ. The CDR3 totals 11 residues, both ends included. From RNA transcripts, TCR beta CDR3 regions were amplified. A first-round RT-PCR of the TCR CDR3 used the HTBI primer set. TCRdb re-called the multiplex PCR reads through MiXCR, storing one row per CDR3 protein. The profile shows about 570,000 distinct CDR3 sequences, roughly 50% of them singletons. Exclusion of patients followed from uncontrolled infection, other autoimmune disease, pregnancy or lactation. The rearrangement uses TRBV5-1 and TRBJ2-1; the table's D gene call, TRBD2, was not cross checked with the DNA. The sequencing input was peripheral blood or thyroid tissue (not recorded which). The receptor was isolated from an adult woman with Graves' disease, either hyperthyroidism or ophthalmopathy (not recorded which). The CDR3 loop is CASSLAELVGT.